This T cell receptor (beta chain) was recorded in a study of blood T cell repertoires in COVID-19. In the study overall: Samples representing acute and convalescent COVID-19 were sourced from the United States, Italy and Spain. T cells, B-cell-depleted T cells, or PBMCs provided the cDNA or gDNA that served as material.

With 4 bases clipped from V and 2 bases from J, the junction kept 4 bases outside the gene matches. The CDR3 has 14 amino acids. Per germline, CDR1 SGHTA and CDR2 FQGNSA. In the original workflow: It was from reference gene primer amplification that nucleated cell counts were estimated. Measured with immunoSEQ multiplex PCR; TCRdb has only the in-frame clones, and not every one. The V and J calls and the clone size are those of that table, but D and trimming were determined from the DNA. In the table there are roughly 280,000 clones, around 87% of which are singletons. The TCR originated in a man aged 18 to 30 with active or convalescent COVID-19. The specimen was peripheral blood. This chain connects TRBV7-2 to TRBJ2-5; 7 bases align to TRBD1. CDR3 sequence (DNA): TGTGCCAGCAGCTACGGGACAGCGCAAGAGACCCAGTACTTC. Its translation: CASSYGTAQETQYF.